This T cell receptor (beta chain) was documented in a study of response to subunit inactivated influenza vaccine. Unmatched junction bases numbered 5, after V lost 4 bases and J lost 14 bases. The CDR3 covers 12 residues. Concerning this clonotype itself: Its antigen is as yet unknown.

General study results and limits: Only a handful of new T cells, the authors suggested, are recruited with each seasonal influenza vaccination.

MiXCR, run by TCRdb on the RT-PCR reads, gives a single entry per CDR3 protein. Of about 650,000 distinct CDR3 sequences listed, about 15% were seen once; the top ten hold roughly 10%. The sample here was PBMCs from blood, taken roughly 12 days after vaccination. This TCR derives from a man aged 45-65 years who received an inactivated influenza vaccine. The rearrangement uses TRBV12-3 or TRBV12-4 and TRBJ1-6, with 7 bases lining up with TRBD1. The CDR3 nucleotides read TGTGCCAGCAGTTCTGGACAGGCGACCCTCCACTTT. It is translated as CASSSGQATLHF.